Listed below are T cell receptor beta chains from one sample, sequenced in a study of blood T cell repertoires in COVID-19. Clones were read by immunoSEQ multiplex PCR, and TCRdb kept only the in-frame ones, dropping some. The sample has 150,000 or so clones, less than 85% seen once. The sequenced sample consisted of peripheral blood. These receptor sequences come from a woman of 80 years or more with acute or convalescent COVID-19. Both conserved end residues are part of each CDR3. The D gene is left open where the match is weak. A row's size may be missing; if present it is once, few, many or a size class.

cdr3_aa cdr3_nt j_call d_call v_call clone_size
CASSLRGQSGKLFF TGTGCCAGCAGCCTAAGAGGACAGTCTGGAAAACTGTTTTTT TRBJ1-4 NA TRBV7-2 NA
CATSDPFEGGNQPQHF TGTGCCACCAGTGACCCTTTTGAGGGTGGCAATCAGCCCCAGCATTTT TRBJ1-5 NA TRBV24-1 NA
CASSQTGGVSPLHF TGTGCCAGCAGCCAGACGGGGGGCGTCTCACCCCTCCACTTT TRBJ1-6 NA TRBV14 NA
CATSRDPGKGSPLHF TGTGCCACCAGCAGAGACCCAGGGAAGGGATCACCCCTCCACTTT TRBJ1-6 NA TRBV15 once
CASSPNPGLVLEQYF TGTGCCAGCAGCCCTAACCCGGGACTAGTCCTCGAGCAGTACTTC TRBJ2-7 TRBD2 TRBV9 NA
CASSLDGTSGSTDTQYF TGCGCCAGCAGCTTAGACGGGACTAGCGGTAGCACAGATACGCAGTATTTT TRBJ2-3 TRBD2 TRBV5-1 NA
CAISGGGFGLADNEQFF TGTGCCATCAGTGGGGGGGGTTTCGGACTAGCTGATAATGAGCAGTTCTTC TRBJ2-1 TRBD2 TRBV10-3 few
CVLGPGEQYF TGTGTTCTGGGGCCAGGGGAGCAGTACTTC TRBJ2-7 NA TRBV27 NA
CASSNGREAGYTF TGTGCCAGCTCGAACGGGAGGGAAGCTGGCTACACCTTC TRBJ1-2 NA TRBV12-3/TRBV12-4 many
CASSLIRGIGELTEQFF TGTGCCAGCAGCTTAATTCGGGGTATTGGGGAACTTACCGAGCAGTTCTTC TRBJ2-1 NA TRBV7-3 NA
CASRSSSGRADEQFF TGTGCCAGCAGATCCTCTAGCGGGAGGGCCGATGAGCAGTTCTTC TRBJ2-1 TRBD2 TRBV28 few
CASSGGTRHEQYF TGCGCCAGCAGCGGTGGGACTAGGCACGAGCAGTACTTC TRBJ2-7 TRBD2 TRBV5-1 NA
CASRPSGTFLGKLFF TGTGCCAGCAGACCCTCCGGGACATTCTTGGGAAAACTGTTTTTT TRBJ1-4 NA TRBV27 few
CASRQQTNEKLFF TGTGCCAGCAGACAGCAAACTAATGAAAAACTGTTTTTT TRBJ1-4 NA TRBV6-5 NA
CASSWTSGRTGELFF TGTGCCAGCAGCTGGACTAGCGGGAGGACCGGGGAGCTGTTTTTT TRBJ2-2 TRBD2 TRBV7-9 few
CAWSPDRGNTEAFF TGTGCCTGGAGCCCGGACAGGGGGAACACTGAAGCTTTCTTT TRBJ1-1 TRBD1 TRBV30 NA
CASSWDRGENEKLFF TGTGCCAGCAGCTGGGACAGGGGGGAGAATGAAAAACTGTTTTTT TRBJ1-4 TRBD1 TRBV5-4 few
CASSTGGLAGGPVGELFF TGCGCCAGCAGTACTGGGGGGCTAGCGGGAGGGCCCGTCGGGGAGCTGTTTTTT TRBJ2-2 TRBD2 TRBV10-1 NA
CASSQGTGGNEKLFF TGTGCCAGCAGCCAAGGGACAGGGGGCAATGAAAAACTGTTTTTT TRBJ1-4 TRBD1 TRBV4-2 NA
CAWDLRAGGRNEQFF TGTGCCTGGGACTTGAGGGCGGGAGGACGCAATGAGCAGTTCTTC TRBJ2-1 TRBD2 TRBV30 NA
CASSLSGSYNEQFF TGTGCCAGCAGCCTAAGCGGGAGTTACAATGAGCAGTTCTTC TRBJ2-1 TRBD2 TRBV6-5 NA
CASSLGRQAFF TGTGCCAGCAGTTTGGGCAGGCAAGCTTTCTTT TRBJ1-1 NA TRBV28 NA
CASSATAGNEQFF TGTGCCAGCAGCGCCACGGCAGGGAATGAGCAGTTCTTC TRBJ2-1 NA TRBV7-2 NA
CSVTPGQGVMNTEAFF TGCAGCGTTACACCGGGACAGGGGGTGATGAACACTGAAGCTTTCTTT TRBJ1-1 TRBD1 TRBV29-1 NA
CASSGGDTQYF TGTGCCAGCAGTGGCGGAGATACGCAGTATTTT TRBJ2-3 NA TRBV28 NA
CASSPQGINEKLFF TGTGCCAGCAGTCCACAGGGGATTAATGAAAAACTGTTTTTT TRBJ1-4 TRBD1 TRBV6-5 NA
CAIRATGQGSGELFF TGTGCCATCAGGGCAACGGGACAGGGTTCCGGGGAGCTGTTTTTT TRBJ2-2 TRBD1 TRBV10-3 NA
CASSLSGYGNTIYF TGTGCCAGCAGCTTATCGGGATATGGAAACACCATATATTTT TRBJ1-3 NA TRBV5-4 NA
CASMLTSGGSYEQYF TGTGCCAGCATGCTGACTAGCGGAGGATCCTACGAGCAGTACTTC TRBJ2-7 TRBD2 TRBV27 few
CASSRGGLGQPQHF TGTGCCAGCAGCCGGGGGGGGCTGGGTCAGCCCCAGCATTTT TRBJ1-5 NA TRBV28 once
CSVVFQMNTEAFF TGCAGCGTTGTTTTCCAGATGAACACTGAAGCTTTCTTT TRBJ1-1 NA TRBV29-1 few
CASRLGHYNSPLHF TGTGCCAGCAGACTGGGACACTATAATTCACCCCTCCACTTT TRBJ1-6 NA TRBV6-5 NA
CASSLATGGNEQFF TGTGCCAGCAGTTTAGCAACAGGGGGGAATGAGCAGTTCTTC TRBJ2-1 TRBD1 TRBV27 NA
CASSPGGRFGEKLFF TGTGCCAGCAGCCCAGGAGGGAGATTCGGTGAAAAACTGTTTTTT TRBJ1-4 NA TRBV7-9 NA
CASNDRVTDTQYF TGCGCCAGTAATGACAGGGTCACCGATACGCAGTATTTT TRBJ2-3 TRBD1 TRBV10-1 NA
CASSFASGRADTQYF TGTGCCAGCAGCTTCGCTAGCGGGAGGGCGGATACGCAGTATTTT TRBJ2-3 TRBD2 TRBV11-2 NA
CASSESTLAQPQHF TGCGCCAGCAGTGAGTCGACACTAGCTCAGCCCCAGCATTTT TRBJ1-5 NA TRBV10-2 NA
CASGLVLGGVDEKLFF TGTGCTAGTGGTTTGGTACTTGGGGGCGTGGATGAAAAACTGTTTTTT TRBJ1-4 NA TRBV12-5 NA
CASSLTGGEGYEQYF TGTGCCAGCAGTCTGACAGGGGGCGAGGGGTACGAGCAGTACTTC TRBJ2-7 TRBD1 TRBV6-5 once
CASSERLAGGPINEQFF TGCGCCAGCAGTGAGAGACTAGCGGGAGGGCCGATCAATGAGCAGTTCTTC TRBJ2-1 TRBD2 TRBV10-1 NA